These T cell receptor beta chains were read from a single sample in a study of early T cells in non-severe SARS-CoV-2 infection. One entry per CDR3 protein, called by TCRdb with MiXCR from the 5' RACE reads. The top ten hold 1.2% of the sample, which has about 60,000 distinct CDR3 sequences, roughly 8.8% seen once. Sequenced: whole blood. The receptors originated from an adult who was a healthcare worker with PCR-confirmed SARS-CoV-2 infection or an uninfected control (not recorded which). Both conserved end residues are trimmed from each CDR3.

>TRBJ2-1|TRBV19
ASSPGTIYNEQF
>TRBJ1-6|TRBV12-3/TRBV12-4
ASSGTARRGSPLH
>TRBJ2-3|TRBV12-3/TRBV12-4
ASSFLDTQY
>TRBJ1-2|TRBV5-4
ASSLERTERHGYT
>TRBJ1-1|TRBV6-6
ASSYSGEAF
>TRBJ1-2|TRBV10-3
AISLGAGDYGYT
>TRBJ1-2|TRBV3-1
ASSQGETGYT
>TRBJ2-1|TRBV7-9
ASSLGGYRESSYNEQF
>TRBJ2-2|TRBV19
ASTKAGGRNTGELF
>TRBJ2-1|TRBV11-3
ASSPASRQGASEQF